This TCR beta chain emerged from a study of cytomegalovirus exposure and HLA in healthy donors. Study-level results: Altogether, 160 or so TCR beta chains were recorded as cytomegalovirus-associated.

The PCR had 60 Vbeta and 13 Jbeta primers. Profiling relied on immunoSEQ multiplex PCR, and the TCRdb table lists in-frame clones only, not all of them. Of under 95,000 clones detected, 60% to 85% appear once; the ten largest clones hold around 2%. With respect to this clone: Its specificity is unknown.

This TCR was recovered from a boy between 10 and 17 years old in good health and CMV-seronegative. What was sequenced was PBMCs.

CDR3 nucleotides: TGTGCCAGCAGTGACTCGGGGGGCAGGGGACAGGATGAGCAGTTCTTC. This codes for CASSDSGGRGQDEQFF. The chain combines TRBV6-4 with TRBJ2-1, with TRBD1 identical over 8 bases. The CDR3 consists of 16 residues. In germline, CDR1 is MRHNA, CDR2 SNTAGT. V was clipped by 0 bases and J by 8 bases; unmatched bases: 9.